These 8 T cell receptor beta chains were all obtained from the same sample, sequenced in a study of CD8+ T cells in alopecia areata. RNA extraction was followed by reverse transcription into cDNA, which acted as the sequencing template. Clones were read by immunoSEQ multiplex PCR, and TCRdb kept only the in-frame ones, dropping some. The sample shows 100,000 to 150,000 clones, around 50% of them seen only once. The specimen was NKG2D-low CD8+ T cells sorted from blood. Every receptor here comes from a human donor with alopecia areata.

This clone was picked up a small number of times. The CDR3 DNA follows: TGCAAAACCTACGAGCAGTACTTC. Protein sequence: CKTYEQYF. This chain joins TRBV29-1 and TRBJ2-7; D call uncertain. Germline V gives CDR1 SQVTM, CDR2 ANQGSEA. This CDR3 contains 8 residues.

J is TRBJ2-7 and V is TRBV25-1; the D gene is possibly TRBD1 (6 bases). The CDR3 is 14 residues long. V was shortened by 6 bases and J by 0 bases, with 12 bases between the two germline ends. Germline values: CDR1 MGHDK, CDR2 SYGVNS. This CDR3 is CASSQQGPSYEQYF. The DNA for the CDR3 is TGTGCCAGCAGCCAACAGGGACCCTCCTACGAGCAGTACTTC.

The gene calls are TRBV19 and TRBJ2-1, with 9 bases aligning to TRBD1. The CDR3 covers 16 residues. Trimming at V came to 6 bases and at J to 6 bases, leaving 12 bases not matched to a gene. CDR1 LNHDA and CDR2 SQIVND come from the germline V gene (reference sequence). The chain's CDR3 is CASRPKTGTGINEQFF. CDR3 nucleotide sequence: TGTGCCAGTAGACCTAAGACCGGGACAGGGATCAATGAGCAGTTCTTC.

The J gene is TRBJ2-7, the V gene TRBV13, with TRBD1 matching over 9 bases. J was trimmed by 7 bases and V by 5 bases; bases with no gene match: 12. This CDR3 is built from 15 residues. The germline V gene encodes CDR1 PRHDT and CDR2 FYEKMQ (reference sequence). This chain's CDR3 is CASSPAGTGSGEQYF. The CDR3 nucleotides are TGTGCCAGCAGCCCGGCCGGGACAGGGTCTGGGGAGCAGTACTTC.

This clone appeared a few times. This chain links TRBV29-1 with TRBJ2-7; 11 bases map to TRBD1. Germline values: CDR1 SQVTM, CDR2 ANQGSEA. V was pared by 6 bases and J by 3 bases, with 7 bases of the junction left unmatched. The CDR3 loop spans 14 amino acids. The CDR3 here is CSVQDRGQGYEQYF. CDR3 in DNA: TGCAGCGTCCAGGACAGGGGGCAAGGCTACGAGCAGTACTTC.

The V call is TRBV4-1, the J call TRBJ1-5; D remains unclear. Germline assignment: CDR1 MGHRA and CDR2 YSYEKL. The CDR3 is made up of 13 amino acids. V shed 1 base and J shed 6 bases, with 7 bases lying between them. The CDR3 sequence: CASSQGASQPQHF. The CDR3 DNA reads as TGCGCCAGCAGCCAAGGAGCGAGTCAGCCCCAGCATTTT.

This clone turned up a few times. The chain has TRBV28 and TRBJ1-2, with D possibly matching TRBD1 (6 bases). Deletions cut 2 bases from V and 2 bases from J, with 12 bases between. The germline gives CDR1 MDHEN, CDR2 SYDVKM. CDR3 size: 15 residues. Here the CDR3 reads CASSLQQGGNYGYTF. The CDR3 nucleotides are TGTGCCAGCAGTTTACAACAGGGCGGAAACTATGGCTACACCTTC.

The rearrangement links TRBV5-6 to TRBJ2-7; D uncertain. Trimming removed 1 base from V and 2 bases from J, with 7 bases in between. The CDR3 contains 13 residues. Looked up from germline, CDR1 is SGHDT and CDR2 is YYEEEE. The CDR3 loop is CASSLIAAYEQYF. CDR3 bases: TGTGCCAGCAGCTTGATCGCAGCCTACGAGCAGTACTTC.